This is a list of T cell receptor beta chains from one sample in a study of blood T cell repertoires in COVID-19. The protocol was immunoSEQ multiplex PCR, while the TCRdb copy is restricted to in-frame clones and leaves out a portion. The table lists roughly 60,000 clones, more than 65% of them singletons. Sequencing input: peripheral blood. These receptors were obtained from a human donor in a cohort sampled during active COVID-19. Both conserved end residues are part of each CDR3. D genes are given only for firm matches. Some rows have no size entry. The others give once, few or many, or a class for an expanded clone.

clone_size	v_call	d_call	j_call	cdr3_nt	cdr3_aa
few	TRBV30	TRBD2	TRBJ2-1	TGTGCCTCGACTAGCGGGAGACATGAGCAGTTCTTC	CASTSGRHEQFF
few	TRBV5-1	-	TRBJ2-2	TGCGCCAGCAGCTTGGCCGCACAGGGCAGCACCGGGGAGCTGTTTTTT	CASSLAAQGSTGELFF
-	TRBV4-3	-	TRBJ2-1	TGCGCCAGCAGCCAAGATCTTTGGAGAGACTCCTACAATGAGCAGTTCTTC	CASSQDLWRDSYNEQFF
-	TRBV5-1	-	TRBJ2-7	TGCGCCAGCAGCTCCGGTGGGGCGGTAGAGCAGTACTTC	CASSSGGAVEQYF
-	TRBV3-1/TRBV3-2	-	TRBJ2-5	TGTGCCAGCAGCCACGGCGGAACCCAAGAGACCCAGTACTTC	CASSHGGTQETQYF
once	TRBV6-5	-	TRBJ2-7	TGTGCCAGCAGCGTCTACGAGCAGTACTTC	CASSVYEQYF
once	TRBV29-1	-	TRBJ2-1	TGCAGCGTTGGCGGCTCGGCGGGGGCACTAAGTGAGCAGTTCTTC	CSVGGSAGALSEQFF
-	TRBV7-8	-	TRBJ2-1	TGTGCCAGCAGCTTAGAGGGGATGACTTTCAATGAGCAGTTCTTC	CASSLEGMTFNEQFF
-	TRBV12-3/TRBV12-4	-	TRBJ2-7	TGTGCCAGCAGTCCAGCGCGGGGATCGGAGCAGTACTTC	CASSPARGSEQYF
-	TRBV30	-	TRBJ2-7	TGTGCCTGGAGGCCACTGTGGGCGACCTACGAGCAGTACTTC	CAWRPLWATYEQYF
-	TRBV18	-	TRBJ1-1	TGTGCCAGCTCCCGACAGGCGAACACTGAAGCTTTCTTT	CASSRQANTEAFF
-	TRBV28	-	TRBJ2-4	TGTGCCAGCGGGCCGCTCGGCGACATTCAGTACTTC	CASGPLGDIQYF
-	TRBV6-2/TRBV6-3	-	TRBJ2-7	TGTGCCAGCAGCTCTGCTGGCGGGACCTACGAGCAGTACTTC	CASSSAGGTYEQYF
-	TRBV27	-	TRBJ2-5	TGTGCCAGCAGTAACCGCCGGGAGACCCAGTACTTC	CASSNRRETQYF
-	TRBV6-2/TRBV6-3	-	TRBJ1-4	TGTGCCAGCAGTTACTCGAGAGGTGGAGGTGAAAAACTGTTTTTT	CASSYSRGGGEKLFF
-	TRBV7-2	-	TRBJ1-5	TGTGCCAGCAGCTTCATGAGCCGGCCCCAGCATTTT	CASSFMSRPQHF
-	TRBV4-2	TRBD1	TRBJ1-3	TGTGCCAGCAGCCACCCCATGGGACAGGGGACGGGCACCATATATTTT	CASSHPMGQGTGTIYF
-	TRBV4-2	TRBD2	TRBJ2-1	TGTGCCAGCAGCCAAGAGGGCTACGGGAGGGCCACGGATGAGCAGTTCTTC	CASSQEGYGRATDEQFF
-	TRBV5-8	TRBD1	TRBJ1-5	TGTGCCAGCAGCCCGGAAGGGTTAGGGGGCCAGCCCCAGCATTTT	CASSPEGLGGQPQHF
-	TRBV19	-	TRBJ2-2	TGTGCCAGTAAGAGGGGACACACGAACACCGGGGAGCTGTTTTTT	CASKRGHTNTGELFF
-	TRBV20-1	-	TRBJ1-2	TGCAGTGCTAGTCTGGGGGAGGAAGGCTACACCTTC	CSASLGEEGYTF
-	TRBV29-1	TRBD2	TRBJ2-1	TGCAGCGTTGGCGGGAGATCCTACAATGAGCAGTTCTTC	CSVGGRSYNEQFF
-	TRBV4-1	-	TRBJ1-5	TGCGCCAGCAGCCAAGGCTATGAAGGGAGGGAGCCCCAGCATTTT	CASSQGYEGREPQHF
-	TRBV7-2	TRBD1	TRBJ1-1	TGTGCCAGCAGCACAGGGGGTCTGTGGGCTTTCTTT	CASSTGGLWAFF
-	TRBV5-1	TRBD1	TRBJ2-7	TGCGCCAGCAGCTTTGGGACAGGGCCCTACGAGCAGTACTTC	CASSFGTGPYEQYF
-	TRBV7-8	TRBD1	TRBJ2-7	TGTGCCAGCAGCTCCCTCCCGGGACAGGCTTACGAGCAGTACTTC	CASSSLPGQAYEQYF
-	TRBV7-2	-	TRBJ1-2	TGTGCCAGCAGCGGGGGCCCCGGCTATGGCTACACCTTC	CASSGGPGYGYTF
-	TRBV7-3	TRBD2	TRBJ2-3	TGTGCCAGCAGCTTACAAGGACTAGCGGGAGATACGCAGTATTTT	CASSLQGLAGDTQYF
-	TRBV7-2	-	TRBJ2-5	TGTGCCAGCAGCTCTCGGTCGAGTGAGACCCAGTACTTC	CASSSRSSETQYF
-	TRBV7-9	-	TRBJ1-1	TGTGCCAGCAGCTTTACAGGGACTGAAGCTTTCTTT	CASSFTGTEAFF
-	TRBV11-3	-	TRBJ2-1	TGTGCCAGCAGCCTCGGAGGGCACTCCTACAATGAGCAGTTCTTC	CASSLGGHSYNEQFF
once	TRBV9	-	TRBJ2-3	TGTGCCAGCAGCGTAGCCGAGGGGGGCACAGATACGCAGTATTTT	CASSVAEGGTDTQYF
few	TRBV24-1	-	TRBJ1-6	TGTGCCACCAGTGAGGTACAGGGCCAGTTCGAGTCACCCCTCCACTTT	CATSEVQGQFESPLHF
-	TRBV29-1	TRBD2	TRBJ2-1	TGCAGCGTTGTCCGTATCGCGGGAGTAAAAGAAAATGAGCAGTTCTTC	CSVVRIAGVKENEQFF
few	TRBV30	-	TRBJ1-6	TGTGCCTGGGACTTCCCGACAGGTCTATATAATTCACCCCTCCACTTT	CAWDFPTGLYNSPLHF
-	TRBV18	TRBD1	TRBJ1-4	TGTGCCAGCTCACCCCGACAGGGAAATGAAAAACTGTTTTTT	CASSPRQGNEKLFF
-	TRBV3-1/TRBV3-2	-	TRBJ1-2	TGTGCCAGCAGCCAAGATGCAGGGTTGAAAGGCTACACCTTC	CASSQDAGLKGYTF
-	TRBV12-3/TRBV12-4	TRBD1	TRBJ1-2	TGTGCCAGCAGTTACTCGACAGGGTATGGCTACACCTTC	CASSYSTGYGYTF